These 30 T cell receptor beta chains were sequenced from one sample in a study of blood T cell repertoires in COVID-19 (TCRdb year 2020). Library construction relied on the immunoSEQ multiplex PCR assay. What TCRdb holds here is the immuneACCESS table cut down to in-frame rearrangements. Part of the clones is not present; checked against another copy, under half of the missing clones reflect an unresolved V gene, and the others are unexplained. The sample table records more than 95,000 clones; 55% to 75% of these occur just once. 2.2% of the sample lies in the top ten. Sequenced: peripheral blood. All receptors come from a woman in her 70s with acute or convalescent COVID-19.

V is TRBV7-2 and J is TRBJ1-4, with D uncertain. This CDR3 has 15 amino acids. Germline V gene lookup returns CDR1 SGHTA and CDR2 FQGNSA. The ends were cut back, 5 bases at V and 2 bases at J, with 12 bases in the middle. Here the CDR3 DNA reads TGTGCCAGCAGCCCGGGGAGCTCGACTAATGAAAAACTGTTTTTT. This gives the protein CASSPGSSTNEKLFF. Full variable domain (missing parts from reference TRBV7-2 and TRBJ1-4): GAGVSQSPSNKVTEKGKDVELRCDPISGHTALYWYRQSLGQGLEFLIYFQGNSAPDKSGLPSDRFSAERTGGSVSTLTIQRTQQEDSAVYLCASSPGSSTNEKLFFGSGTQLSVL.

The gene calls are TRBV27 and TRBJ1-5, with no clear D. The CDR3 consists of 13 residues. V was pared by 2 bases and J by 3 bases, with 5 bases between. Germline V gives CDR1 MNHEY, CDR2 SMNVEV (reference sequence). CDR3 sequence reads: CASSLEPNQPQHF. CDR3 nucleotide sequence: TGTGCCAGCAGTTTAGAGCCCAATCAGCCCCAGCATTTT.

V gene TRBV24-1 combines with J gene TRBJ1-2; 9 bases align to TRBD1. From germline, CDR1 is KGHDR and CDR2 SFDVKD. This CDR3 spans 15 amino acids. V trimming: 5 bases; J trimming: 8 bases; junction bases outside the gene matches: 11. The CDR3 protein is CATSAGGQGIPGYTF. For the CDR3, the DNA is TGTGCCACCAGTGCCGGTGGACAGGGGATCCCAGGCTACACCTTC.

This clone was seen a few times. The CDR3 DNA follows: TGTGCCAGCAGCCCAAACCCCAAGCGGGGGGGTCGAGGGTACAATGAGCAGTTCTTC. Its protein product is CASSPNPKRGGRGYNEQFF. The chain carries TRBV9 and TRBJ2-1, with 10 bases lining up with TRBD2. V shed 4 bases and J 4 bases; nucleotides not matched to a gene: 17. There are 19 residues in the CDR3. Looked up from germline, CDR1 is SGDLS and CDR2 is YYNGEE.

The chain employs TRBV15 and TRBJ2-7, with 7 nucleotides matching TRBD1. Germline loops: CDR1 LNHNV, CDR2 YYDKDF (reference sequence). Losses at the gene ends were 4 bases for V and 5 bases for J; bases not matched to a gene: 5. This CDR3 region has 13 residues. CDR3 in amino acids: CATSTRQGDEQYF. In nucleotides, the CDR3 is TGTGCCACCAGCACCAGACAGGGAGACGAGCAGTACTTC.

The rearrangement joins TRBV6-2 or TRBV6-3 to TRBJ1-6; a weak D match, TRBD1 (5 bases). Trimming took off 4 bases at V and 6 bases at J, with 19 bases between the two ends. From germline, CDR1 is MNHEY and CDR2 SVGEGT. The CDR3 has 17 residues. CDR3 bases: TGTGCCAGCAGTTTTCTGGGTCAGGGTCGATGTAATTCACCCCTCCACTTT. As protein: CASSFLGQGRCNSPLHF.

V usage is TRBV19 and J usage is TRBJ1-4; tentatively, D is TRBD1 (5 bases). The germline V and J ends were trimmed by 4 bases and 7 bases, with 13 bases remaining between them. The CDR3 is 14 amino acids. Germline CDR1 reads LNHDA; CDR2 reads SQIVND (reference sequence). This CDR3 reads CASSTREDGEKLFF. The CDR3 DNA sequence: TGTGCCAGTAGTACCAGGGAAGACGGTGAAAAACTGTTTTTT.

The chain has TRBV7-2 and TRBJ1-5; the D gene is possibly TRBD1 (6 bases). V was pared by 5 bases and J by 6 bases, with 11 bases between. CDR1 is SGHTA, CDR2 FQGNSA, per germline. The CDR3 is 13 residues long. The DNA of the CDR3 is TGTGCCAGCAGCGTACTCAGGGGTCAGCCCCAGCATTTT. Residues: CASSVLRGQPQHF.

This clone was seen just once. This rearrangement joins TRBV19 to TRBJ1-2; D ambiguous. CDR1 and CDR2 from the germline V gene are LNHDA and SQIVND (reference sequence). The CDR3 length is 17 residues. V lost 4 bases and J lost 7, with 25 bases in between. CDR3 residues: CASSKTPSKLRPGGYTF. CDR3 sequence (DNA): TGTGCCAGTAGTAAAACCCCTTCTAAACTCCGGCCGGGTGGCTACACCTTC. The complete variable domain, with remaining parts taken from reference TRBV19 and TRBJ1-2, reads DGGITQSPKYLFRKEGQNVTLSCEQNLNHDAMYWYRQDPGQGLRLIYYSQIVNDFQKGDIAEGYSVSREKKESFPLTVTSAQKNPTAFYLCASSKTPSKLRPGGYTFGSGTRLTVV.

The CDR3 coding sequence is TGCGCCAGCAGCACCGGACAGCCCAATCAGCCCCAGCATTTT. Protein sequence: CASSTGQPNQPQHF. The chain links TRBV5-1 to TRBJ1-5; possible D gene TRBD1, 6 bases. The V gene lost 4 bases and the J gene lost 3 bases, with 11 bases spanning the gap. This CDR3 has 14 residues. Germline loops: CDR1 SGHRS, CDR2 YFSETQ.

V and J are TRBV5-8 and TRBJ2-2, with D possibly matching TRBD1 (6 bases). The CDR3 extends over 15 amino acids. The V gene lost 0 bases and the J gene lost 4 bases, with 10 bases spanning the gap. The germline gives CDR1 SGHTS, CDR2 YDEGEE. This CDR3 reads CASSLVGAPTGELFF. The CDR3 DNA is TGTGCCAGCAGCTTGGTGGGGGCCCCCACCGGGGAGCTGTTTTTT.

V is TRBV19 and J is TRBJ1-1, with a tentative D call TRBD1 (6 bases). The CDR3 is 14 residues long. From germline, CDR1 is LNHDA and CDR2 SQIVND (reference sequence). Trimming left V 3 bases short and J 1 base short, with 9 bases between. CDR3 region: CASSITGKNTEAFF. The CDR3 nucleotides are TGTGCCAGTAGTATTACAGGGAAGAACACTGAAGCTTTCTTT.

The chain uses TRBV24-1 and TRBJ1-5, with TRBD1 matching over 11 bases. Germline CDR1 and CDR2: KGHDR and SFDVKD. V dropped 5 bases and J dropped 4; count of bases not matched to a gene: 6. The CDR3 totals 16 residues. The CDR3 region is CATSGGGTGGNQPQHF. In DNA, the CDR3 is TGTGCCACCAGTGGGGGGGGGACAGGGGGTAATCAGCCCCAGCATTTT.

This chain links TRBV4-1 with TRBJ2-5; D gene ambiguous. The V end was cut by 1 base, the J end by 2 bases, with 11 bases between. CDR3 size: 15 residues. Germline V gene sequence: CDR1 MGHRA, CDR2 YSYEKL. The CDR3 region is CASSQAGQIQETQYF. In DNA, the CDR3 is TGCGCCAGCAGCCAAGCAGGTCAGATACAAGAGACCCAGTACTTC.

This clone was seen only a few times. The V call is TRBV24-1, the J call TRBJ1-2; possibly TRBD1 for D (6 bases). The CDR3 consists of 12 residues. The germline V gene has CDR1 KGHDR and CDR2 SFDVKD. The V gene lost 0 bases and the J gene lost 8 bases, with 6 bases spanning the gap. CDR3: CATSDLQGGYTF. In nucleotides, the CDR3 is TGTGCCACCAGTGATTTGCAGGGGGGCTACACCTTC.

DNA of the CDR3: TGTGCCAGCAGTTTACAGGGCTCCTACGAGCAGTACTTC. Translation: CASSLQGSYEQYF. The chain recombines TRBV27 with TRBJ2-7; the D gene is possibly TRBD1 (5 bases). This CDR3 spans 13 amino acids. V lost 2 bases to trimming and J lost 0 bases, with 5 bases between them. The germline CDR1 and CDR2 sequences are MNHEY and SMNVEV (reference sequence).

The CDR3 loop reads CASSGTGGGETQYF. DNA of the CDR3: TGCGCCAGCAGCGGCACAGGGGGGGGAGAGACCCAGTACTTC. V is TRBV5-1 and J is TRBJ2-5, with D tentatively TRBD1 (8 bases). CDR3 length equals 14 residues. V was pared by 4 bases and J by 4 bases, with 14 bases between. Germline CDR1 SGHRS, CDR2 YFSETQ.

The chain links TRBV7-6 to TRBJ2-7; 9 bases map to TRBD2. The CDR3 has 16 residues. Germline CDR1 SGHVS, CDR2 FNYEAQ. Trimming at V came to 1 base and at J to 0 bases, leaving 4 bases not matched to a gene. The CDR3 here is CASSLVTSGNSYEQYF. For the CDR3, the DNA is TGTGCCAGCAGCTTAGTGACTAGCGGAAACTCCTACGAGCAGTACTTC.

The CDR3 spells CASSAPRTEALGYTF. CDR3 nucleotides: TGTGCCAGCAGTGCCCCCCGGACAGAGGCCCTAGGCTACACCTTC. This chain links TRBV28 with TRBJ1-2, with D possibly being TRBD1 (6 bases). Trimming left V 5 bases short and J 8 bases short, with 21 bases between. Germline loops: CDR1 MDHEN, CDR2 SYDVKM. This CDR3 comprises 15 residues.

This chain links TRBV19 with TRBJ2-3; TRBD2 matches at 14 bases. Unmatched junction bases numbered 5, after V lost 5 bases and J lost 4 bases. The CDR3 contains 16 residues. Germline-derived CDR1 and CDR2 are LNHDA and SQIVND (reference sequence). The CDR3 sequence: CASSPGLAGAADTQYF. As DNA, the CDR3 is TGTGCCAGTAGTCCGGGACTAGCGGGGGCGGCAGATACGCAGTATTTT. The whole variable domain, filled in from reference TRBV19 and TRBJ2-3, reads DGGITQSPKYLFRKEGQNVTLSCEQNLNHDAMYWYRQDPGQGLRLIYYSQIVNDFQKGDIAEGYSVSREKKESFPLTVTSAQKNPTAFYLCASSPGLAGAADTQYFGPGTRLTVL.

The rearrangement joins TRBV11-2 to TRBJ2-3, with D possibly TRBD2 on 5 matching bases. V lost 6 bases and J lost 0, with 13 bases in between. Looked up from germline, CDR1 is SGHAT and CDR2 is FQNNGV. The CDR3 consists of 15 residues. As DNA, the CDR3 is TGTGCCAGCAGTCGGACTCTAGCTAGCACAGATACGCAGTATTTT. Its translation: CASSRTLASTDTQYF.

This rearrangement joins TRBV5-4 to TRBJ2-5; 7 nucleotides agree with TRBD1. The CDR3 is 17 amino acids. V lost 3 bases, J lost 4 bases, and 15 bases stayed unmatched. The V gene's germline CDR1 is SGHNT and CDR2 YYREEE (reference sequence). The CDR3 bases are TGTGCCAGCAGCTCGAGGAGTGAGGGGGCCGGTGGAGAGACCCAGTACTTC. This sequence encodes CASSSRSEGAGGETQYF.

The V and J genes are TRBV6-4 and TRBJ1-2, with a weak D call TRBD1 (6 bases). This CDR3 has 14 residues. Germline V lookup: CDR1 MRHNA, CDR2 SNTAGT. V was trimmed by 3 bases and J by 8 bases, leaving 16 bases between them. CDR3 loop: CASSEQRGKGGYTF. The CDR3 DNA is TGTGCCAGCAGTGAACAAAGGGGGAAAGGGGGCTACACCTTC.

The chain carries TRBV5-1 and TRBJ2-1; TRBD2 matches 9 bases. The CDR3 has 18 amino acids. From germline, CDR1 is SGHRS and CDR2 YFSETQ. The junction had 7 bases not matched to a gene; V was cut back by 0 bases and J by 0 bases. CDR3 protein: CASSLVPSGDSSYNEQFF. CDR3 nucleotides: TGCGCCAGCAGCTTGGTCCCTAGCGGGGATTCCTCCTACAATGAGCAGTTCTTC.

The rearrangement links TRBV12-3 or TRBV12-4 to TRBJ1-2; no reliable D call. The CDR3 contains 13 residues. V lost 3 bases and J lost 0, with 5 bases in between. CDR3 amino acids: CASSFTANYGYTF. The CDR3 nucleotides are TGTGCCAGCAGTTTCACAGCTAACTATGGCTACACCTTC.

The rearrangement links TRBV9 to TRBJ1-1, with TRBD1 as a possible D gene (5 bases). The CDR3 is made up of 13 amino acids. Trimming left V 2 bases short and J 5 bases short, with 10 bases between. CDR1 SGDLS and CDR2 YYNGEE come from the germline V gene. The CDR3 spells CASSVYGGTEAFF. CDR3 nucleotide sequence: TGTGCCAGCAGCGTTTATGGGGGGACTGAAGCTTTCTTT.

The chain links TRBV7-6 to TRBJ2-5; the match to TRBD1 covers 8 bases. The V segment lost 4 bases and the J segment 3 bases; nucleotides outside the gene matches: 7. Germline V lookup: CDR1 SGHVS, CDR2 FNYEAQ. The CDR3 is made up of 15 amino acids. The chain's CDR3 is CASSSRQGFKETQYF. The CDR3, as DNA: TGTGCCAGCAGCTCCCGACAGGGGTTCAAAGAGACCCAGTACTTC.

V is TRBV5-5 and J is TRBJ1-4; D perhaps matches TRBD1 (6 bases). With 3 bases removed from V and 5 bases from J, the gap between germline ends came to 14 bases. Germline assignment: CDR1 SGHKS and CDR2 YYEKEE (reference sequence). This CDR3 has 15 residues. The CDR3 reads CASSSQGAPNEKLFF. CDR3 bases: TGTGCCAGCAGCTCACAGGGTGCCCCCAATGAAAAACTGTTTTTT.

A remark on this clone: Other DNA sequences in the sample encode the same CDR3. The chain recombines TRBV5-6 with TRBJ1-6, with D perhaps TRBD1 (6 bases). Looked up from germline, CDR1 is SGHDT and CDR2 is YYEEEE. V was trimmed by 0 bases and J by 7 bases, leaving 11 bases between them. The CDR3 is made up of 15 amino acids. In nucleotides, the CDR3 is TGTGCCAGCAGCTTGGGGGGACAAGGGAATTCACCCCTCCACTTT. This encodes CASSLGGQGNSPLHF.

This clone was found once. The chain couples TRBV4-3 to TRBJ2-1, with TRBD2 as a possible D gene (7 bases). Trimming cost V 1 base and J 4 bases, with 17 bases left between them. Germline V gene sequence: CDR1 LGHNA, CDR2 YSLEER. The CDR3 covers 17 residues. The CDR3 region is CASSQAVHGGRYNEQFF. The DNA for the CDR3 is TGCGCCAGCAGCCAAGCGGTGCACGGGGGGCGTTACAATGAGCAGTTCTTC.